The rows below give T cell receptor beta chains drawn from one sample of a study of regulatory T cells in long-lasting Graves disease. Via MiXCR, TCRdb re-called the multiplex PCR reads, giving one row per CDR3 protein. The profile shows about 460,000 distinct CDR3 sequences, less than 15% of them singletons. These data were also reused for a study on T cells in Graves' hyperthyroidism and ophthalmopathy.

This specimen consisted of peripheral blood mononuclear cells (PBMCs), obtained at new diagnosis, from a patient treated with antithyroid drugs. These receptors all come from a woman aged 45-59 years with Graves disease. CDR3s include the opening cysteine and the closing phenylalanine or tryptophan. Each record gives: J gene, V gene, clone size, D gene, CDR3 protein, CDR3 DNA. A D gene is named only where the DNA matches it firmly. Expanded clones get a size class; other rows say once, few or many, or leave the size out.

TRBJ1-2,TRBV3-1,many,.,CASSQDAKANYGYTF,TGTGCCAGCAGCCAAGATGCAAAGGCTAACTATGGCTACACCTTC
TRBJ1-5,TRBV6-1,many,.,CASQRGGFSNQPQHF,TGTGCCAGCCAACGCGGGGGGTTCAGCAATCAGCCCCAGCATTTT
TRBJ2-1,TRBV20-1,many,.,CSAVLSWDHNEQFF,TGCAGTGCCGTACTCTCATGGGATCACAATGAGCAGTTCTTC
TRBJ2-5,TRBV10-2,.,TRBD1,CATSGQGAETQYF,TGCGCCACCTCGGGACAGGGGGCCGAGACCCAGTACTTC
TRBJ1-5,TRBV2,many,TRBD1,CASSDFGTANQPQHF,TGTGCCAGCAGTGATTTCGGGACAGCTAATCAGCCCCAGCATTTT
TRBJ1-2,TRBV6-1,many,.,CASSEFDISYGYTF,TGTGCCAGCAGTGAATTCGACATAAGCTATGGCTACACCTTC
TRBJ1-5,TRBV6-2/TRBV6-3,many,.,CASSYSRNSNQPQHF,TGTGCCAGCAGTTACTCCAGGAATAGCAATCAGCCCCAGCATTTT
TRBJ1-2,TRBV30,.,.,CAWSVSGAGGYTF,TGTGCCTGGAGTGTATCGGGAGCGGGAGGCTACACCTTC
TRBJ2-7,TRBV5-5,many,.,CASSLHTYEQYF,TGTGCCAGCAGCTTGCACACCTACGAGCAGTACTTC
TRBJ2-1,TRBV5-1,many,TRBD2,CASSLTSGRGNEQFF,TGTGCCAGCAGCTTGACTAGCGGGAGAGGAAATGAGCAGTTCTTC
TRBJ2-3,TRBV29-1,many,TRBD2,CSVPGTSGTSDTQYF,TGCAGCGTTCCCGGGACTAGCGGGACCTCAGATACGCAGTATTTT
TRBJ1-6,TRBV28,many,TRBD1,CASSLVGTGGNSPLHF,TGTGCCAGCAGTTTAGTTGGGACAGGGGGTAATTCACCCCTCCACTTT
TRBJ2-7,TRBV6-5,many,.,CASSYWQGNEQYF,TGTGCCAGCAGTTACTGGCAGGGCAACGAGCAGTACTTC
TRBJ2-2,TRBV5-1,few,.,CASSEGRNTGELFF,TGTGCCAGCAGTGAGGGACGGAACACCGGGGAGCTGTTTTTT
TRBJ2-7,TRBV10-3,.,.,CAIRSGGSLSEQYF,TGTGCCATCAGAAGTGGGGGTTCTCTTAGCGAGCAGTACTTC
TRBJ1-5,TRBV28,many,.,CASSSAGSLAQHF,TGTGCCAGCAGTTCAGCAGGGTCACTGGCCCAGCATTTT
TRBJ2-5,TRBV6-2/TRBV6-3,many,.,CASSYGQTQYF,TGTGCCAGCAGTTATGGCCAGACCCAGTACTTC
TRBJ2-3,TRBV12-3/TRBV12-4,many,.,CASNSGGTDTQYF,TGTGCCAGCAATTCCGGGGGCACAGATACGCAGTATTTT
TRBJ2-1,TRBV28,.,TRBD2,CASRIRPGLAGVNEQFF,TGTGCCAGCAGAATACGCCCGGGACTAGCGGGAGTCAATGAGCAGTTCTTC
TRBJ2-1,TRBV29-1,few,TRBD2,CSVPGLAGKYNEQFF,TGCAGCGTGCCGGGACTAGCGGGAAAATACAATGAGCAGTTCTTC
TRBJ2-3,TRBV28,many,TRBD2,CASSPLAGVADTQYF,TGTGCCAGCAGTCCGCTAGCGGGAGTTGCAGATACGCAGTATTTT
TRBJ2-3,TRBV5-1,.,TRBD2,CASSLEASGSVDTQYF,TGCGCCAGCAGCTTGGAGGCTAGCGGGAGTGTAGATACGCAGTATTTT
TRBJ2-7,TRBV5-1,.,.,CASSLGRLTSSYEQYF,TGCGCCAGCAGCTTGGGGAGGCTCACCTCCTCCTACGAGCAGTACTTC
TRBJ2-1,TRBV18,many,.,CASSPPNQGPSYNEQFF,TGTGCCAGCTCACCACCTAACCAGGGACCCTCCTACAATGAGCAGTTCTTC
TRBJ2-7,TRBV3-1,.,TRBD2,CASSQRLAGLYEQYF,TGTGCCAGCAGCCAACGACTAGCGGGGCTCTACGAGCAGTACTTC
TRBJ2-6,TRBV20-1,.,.,CSASLRHTASGANVLTF,TGCAGTGCTAGTTTGAGACACACAGCCTCTGGGGCCAACGTCCTGACTTTC
TRBJ2-4,TRBV5-4,many,TRBD2,CASSFVAGGPMNIQYF,TGTGCCAGCAGCTTTGTAGCGGGAGGGCCGATGAACATTCAGTACTTC
TRBJ2-1,TRBV20-1,many,.,CSASQYEQFF,TGCAGTGCTAGTCAGTATGAGCAGTTCTTC
TRBJ2-5,TRBV3-1,.,TRBD2,CASSQALRTSGRSETQYF,TGTGCCAGCAGCCAGGCACTCAGGACTAGCGGGAGAAGCGAGACCCAGTACTTC
TRBJ2-5,TRBV20-1,many,TRBD2,CSAPIAGGRWETQYF,TGCAGTGCTCCAATAGCGGGAGGGCGGTGGGAGACCCAGTACTTC
TRBJ2-3,TRBV19,few,TRBD2,CASSTSSGGRRDTQYF,TGTGCCAGTAGTACCTCTTCAGGCGGGAGGAGGGATACGCAGTATTTT
TRBJ2-1,TRBV28,many,.,CASSTTGESSNEQFF,TGTGCCAGCAGTACCACGGGAGAATCAAGCAATGAGCAGTTCTTC
TRBJ2-5,TRBV30,many,TRBD2,CAWGLAGETQYF,TGTGCCTGGGGACTAGCGGGAGAGACCCAGTACTTC
TRBJ2-7,TRBV12-3/TRBV12-4,many,.,CASRPTGSVYEQYF,TGTGCCAGCAGGCCTACAGGGTCCGTCTACGAGCAGTACTTC
TRBJ2-1,TRBV2,many,.,CASSEALAAYNEQFF,TGTGCCAGCAGTGAAGCGCTTGCGGCCTACAATGAGCAGTTCTTC
TRBJ2-1,TRBV5-8,.,TRBD2,CASSLGLAGDYNEQFF,TGTGCCAGCAGCTTGGGACTAGCGGGAGACTACAATGAGCAGTTCTTC
TRBJ2-3,TRBV28,many,.,CASSLGLGDGSLADTQYF,TGTGCCAGCAGTTTAGGGTTAGGAGACGGGAGTCTGGCAGATACGCAGTATTTT
TRBJ1-6,TRBV25-1,.,.,CASRTGYNNSPLHF,TGTGCCAGCCGGACGGGGTACAATAATTCACCCCTCCACTTT
TRBJ2-1,TRBV27,.,TRBD2,CASSLLAGVGNEQFF,TGTGCCAGCAGTTTACTGGCGGGAGTGGGCAATGAGCAGTTCTTC
TRBJ2-2,TRBV30,.,.,CAWSYRSNTGELFF,TGTGCCTGGAGCTACAGGTCGAACACCGGGGAGCTGTTTTTT
TRBJ1-4,TRBV7-9,few,TRBD1,CASSSSQGATNEKLFF,TGTGCCAGCAGCTCAAGTCAGGGGGCAACTAATGAAAAACTGTTTTTT
TRBJ2-1,TRBV11-2,many,TRBD2,CASSPTLAGLENEQFF,TGTGCCAGCAGCCCGACTCTAGCGGGACTGGAGAATGAGCAGTTCTTC
TRBJ2-1,TRBV29-1,many,TRBD2,CSVVGSSGEYNEQFF,TGCAGCGTGGTGGGTTCTAGCGGGGAGTACAATGAGCAGTTCTTC
TRBJ2-1,TRBV19,few,.,CGGQIYNEQFF,TGTGGCGGACAAATCTACAATGAGCAGTTCTTC
TRBJ2-2,TRBV28,.,TRBD1,CASSYRQGPGELFF,TGTGCCAGCAGTTATCGACAGGGCCCCGGGGAGCTGTTTTTT
TRBJ2-3,TRBV7-6,many,.,CANSLAVSTDTQYF,TGTGCCAACAGCTTAGCGGTTAGCACAGATACGCAGTATTTT
TRBJ2-7,TRBV9,few,TRBD2,CASSPGGVAYEQYF,TGTGCCAGCAGCCCCGGGGGGGTGGCCTACGAGCAGTACTTC
TRBJ1-1,TRBV10-3,.,TRBD1,CAISRQGAFEAFF,TGTGCCATCAGTAGACAGGGGGCTTTTGAAGCTTTCTTT
TRBJ1-3,TRBV11-2,many,.,CASTSPGERNTIYF,TGTGCCAGCACCTCGCCAGGGGAACGAAACACCATATATTTT